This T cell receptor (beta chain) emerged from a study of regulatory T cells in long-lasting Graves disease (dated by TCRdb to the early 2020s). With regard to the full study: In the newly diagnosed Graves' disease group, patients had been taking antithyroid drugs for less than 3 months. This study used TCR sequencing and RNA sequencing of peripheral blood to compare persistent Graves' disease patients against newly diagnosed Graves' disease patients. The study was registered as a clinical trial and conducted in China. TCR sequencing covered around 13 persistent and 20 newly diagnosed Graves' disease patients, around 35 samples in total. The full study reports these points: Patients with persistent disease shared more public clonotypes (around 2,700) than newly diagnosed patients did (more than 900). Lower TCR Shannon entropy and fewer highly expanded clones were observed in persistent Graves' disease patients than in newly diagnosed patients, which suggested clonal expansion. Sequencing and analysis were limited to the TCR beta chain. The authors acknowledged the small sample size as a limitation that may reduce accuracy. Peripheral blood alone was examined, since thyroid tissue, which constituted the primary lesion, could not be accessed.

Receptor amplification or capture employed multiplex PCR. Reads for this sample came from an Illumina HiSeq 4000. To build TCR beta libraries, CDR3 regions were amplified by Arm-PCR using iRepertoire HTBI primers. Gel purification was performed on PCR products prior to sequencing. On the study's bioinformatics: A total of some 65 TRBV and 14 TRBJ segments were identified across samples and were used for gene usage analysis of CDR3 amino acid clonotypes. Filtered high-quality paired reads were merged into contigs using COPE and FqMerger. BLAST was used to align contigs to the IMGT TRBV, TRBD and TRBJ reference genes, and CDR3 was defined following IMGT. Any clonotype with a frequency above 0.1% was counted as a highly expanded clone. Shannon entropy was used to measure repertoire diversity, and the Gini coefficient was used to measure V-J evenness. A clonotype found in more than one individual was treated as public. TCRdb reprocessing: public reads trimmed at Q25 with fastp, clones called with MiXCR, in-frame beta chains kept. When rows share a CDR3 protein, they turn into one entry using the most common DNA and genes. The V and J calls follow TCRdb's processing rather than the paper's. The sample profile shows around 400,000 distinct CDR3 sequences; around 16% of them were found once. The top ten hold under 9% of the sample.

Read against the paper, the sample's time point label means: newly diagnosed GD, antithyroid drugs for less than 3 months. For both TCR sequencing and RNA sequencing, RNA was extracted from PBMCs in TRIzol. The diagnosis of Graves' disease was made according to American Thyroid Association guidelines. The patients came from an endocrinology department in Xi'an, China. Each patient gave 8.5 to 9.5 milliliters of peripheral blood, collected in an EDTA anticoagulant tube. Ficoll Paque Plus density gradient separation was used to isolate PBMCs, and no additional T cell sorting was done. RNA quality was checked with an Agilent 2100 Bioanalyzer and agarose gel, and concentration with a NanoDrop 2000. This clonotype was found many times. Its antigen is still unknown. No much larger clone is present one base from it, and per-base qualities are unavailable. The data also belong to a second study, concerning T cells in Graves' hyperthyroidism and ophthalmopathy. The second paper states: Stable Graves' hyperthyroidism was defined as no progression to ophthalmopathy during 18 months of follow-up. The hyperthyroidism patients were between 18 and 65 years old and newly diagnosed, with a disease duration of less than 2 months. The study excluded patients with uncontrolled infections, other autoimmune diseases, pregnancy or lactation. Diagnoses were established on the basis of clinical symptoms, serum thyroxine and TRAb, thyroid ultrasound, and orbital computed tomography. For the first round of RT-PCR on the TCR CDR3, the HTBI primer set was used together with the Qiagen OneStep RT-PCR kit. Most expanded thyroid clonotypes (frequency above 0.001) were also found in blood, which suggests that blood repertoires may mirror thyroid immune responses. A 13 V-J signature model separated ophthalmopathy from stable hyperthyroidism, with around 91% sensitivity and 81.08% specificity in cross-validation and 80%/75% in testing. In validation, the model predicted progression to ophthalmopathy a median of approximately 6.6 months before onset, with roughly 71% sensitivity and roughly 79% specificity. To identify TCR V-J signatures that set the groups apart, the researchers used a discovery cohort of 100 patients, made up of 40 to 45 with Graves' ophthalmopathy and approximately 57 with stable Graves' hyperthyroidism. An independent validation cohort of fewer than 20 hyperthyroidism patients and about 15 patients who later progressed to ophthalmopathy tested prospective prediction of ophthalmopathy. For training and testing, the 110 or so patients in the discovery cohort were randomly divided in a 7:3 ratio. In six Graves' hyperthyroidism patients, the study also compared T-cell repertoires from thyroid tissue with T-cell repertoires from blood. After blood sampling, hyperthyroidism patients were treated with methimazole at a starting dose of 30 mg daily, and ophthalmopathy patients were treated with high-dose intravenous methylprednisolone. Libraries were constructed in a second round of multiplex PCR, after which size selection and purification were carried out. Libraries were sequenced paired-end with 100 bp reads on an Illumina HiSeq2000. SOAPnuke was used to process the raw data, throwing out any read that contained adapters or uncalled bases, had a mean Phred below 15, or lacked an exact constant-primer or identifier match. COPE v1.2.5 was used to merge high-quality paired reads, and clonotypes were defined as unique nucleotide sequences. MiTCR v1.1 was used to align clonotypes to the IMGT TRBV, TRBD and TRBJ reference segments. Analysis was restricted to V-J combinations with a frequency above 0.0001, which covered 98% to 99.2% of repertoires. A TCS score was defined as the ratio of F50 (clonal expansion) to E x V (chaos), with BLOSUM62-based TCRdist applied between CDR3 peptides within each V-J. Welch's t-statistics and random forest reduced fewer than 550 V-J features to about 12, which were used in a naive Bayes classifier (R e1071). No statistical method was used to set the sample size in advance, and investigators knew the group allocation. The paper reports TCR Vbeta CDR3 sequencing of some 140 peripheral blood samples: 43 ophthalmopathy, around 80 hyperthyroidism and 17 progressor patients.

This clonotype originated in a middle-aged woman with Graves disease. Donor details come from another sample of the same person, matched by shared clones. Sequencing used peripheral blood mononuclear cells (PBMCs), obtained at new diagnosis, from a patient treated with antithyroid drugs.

In nucleotides, the sequence is TGTGCCAGCAGTGGCGGGGGACAGGGTAACTATGGCTACACCTTC. Its translation is CASSGGGQGNYGYTF. Rearrangement joined TRBV2 to TRBJ1-2, with TRBD1 matching 9 junction bases. The cysteine opens and the phenylalanine closes a CDR3 of 15 amino acids. Solely the CDR3 DNA is kept, with 45 bases framed from the first base. The germline V gene sets CDR1 to SNHLY and CDR2 to FYNNEI. Germline trimming amounts to 4 bases on V and 1 base on J, with 4 as the count of junction bases outside the gene matches.